This TCR beta chain originates from a study of blood T cell repertoires in COVID-19 (dated by TCRdb to about 2020). Looking at the study overall: Samples covering the acute and convalescent phases of COVID-19 were provided by collaborators in the United States, Italy and Spain. The samples were drawn from the first 160 participants of the ongoing ImmuneRACE study and from 1,254 subjects provided by 6 global collaborators. A de-identified subject ID, COVID-19 status, age in years and sex were almost always included in the sample metadata. The prospective study material was composed of cDNA or gDNA derived from T cells, B-cell-depleted T cells, or PBMCs. The repertoires were released in a freely available public database meant as a resource for research on the immune response to SARS-CoV-2. Subjects who had been exposed to COVID-19, were actively infected with it, or had recovered from it provided the deeply sampled blood TCRbeta repertoires that made up the dataset. Where available, HLA class I and class II types were taken from metadata supplied by the sample provider and were not determined by assay-based typing. The full study reports these points: Clinical and demographic metadata were provided uncurated, with the amount varying by source and participant.

A second Seattle source provided samples from volunteer blood donors who had recovered from COVID-19. Each collaborating institution followed its own protocols to collect whole blood in K2EDTA tubes. Collaborator samples were shipped for TCRbeta analysis as frozen whole blood, isolated PBMCs, or DNA extracted from either sample type. The immunoSEQ Assay, a bias-controlled multiplex PCR, was used to amplify TCRbeta CDR3 regions from genomic DNA. The paper's data handling went like this. The number of nucleated cells in each sample was estimated by amplification of reference gene primers within the assay. To quantify the absolute abundance of each unique TCRbeta CDR3 rearrangement, sequence reads were collapsed and filtered. For each sample, productive Simpson clonality was calculated as the square root of Simpson's diversity index across productive rearrangements. TCRdb retrieved this table from immuneACCESS and kept in-frame rearrangements only. Not all clones are present; in checked studies, unresolved V genes account for under half, and no reason is known for the remainder. V and J calls and clone size are copied from that table; D and trimming were computed from the DNA. This sample gives a few hundred thousand clones in total; roughly 89% of them show up just once. Together, the top ten hold roughly 4.5% of the sample.

As regards this clone: Its antigen is not yet known. Qualities for individual bases were not recorded, and no much larger clone is one base off.

This TCR was sampled from a woman aged 40 to 50 who had recovered from COVID-19. Input material: peripheral blood.

The CDR3 region: CASSLAGGRQETQYF. The nucleotide sequence reads TGTGCCAGCAGCTTAGCAGGGGGGCGCCAAGAGACCCAGTACTTC. This receptor chain uses TRBV13 and TRBJ2-5, with TRBD1 tentatively as D gene (7 bases match). Trimming takes 1 base from V and 1 base from J, and the germline ends sit 10 bases apart. The CDR3 runs 15 residues from the cysteine to the phenylalanine. Just CDR3 DNA is preserved here, 45 bases in frame from base 1. From a lookup of the germline V gene (reference sequence), CDR1 and CDR2 are PRHDT and FYEKMQ.